The clone carrying this T cell receptor beta chain is a singleton in its sample. Its antigen is unknown. The sample belongs to a study of blood T cells in healthy people across ages. Study observations and caveats: Aged donors had fewer naive CD4+ cells and lower diversity than long-lived donors.

Through a sample-barcoded 5' primer and a J-beta primer mix, a second PCR was run for about 6 to 11 cycles. MiXCR, applied by TCRdb to the 5' RACE reads, yields one record per CDR3 protein. The sample holds under 1,000,000 distinct CDR3 sequences; less than 60% are singletons and the top ten take 15% to 20%. What was sequenced was blood. This clonotype was obtained from an elderly man in good health.

CDR3 amino acids: CSARDFEGDLRSDTEAFF. CDR3 in DNA: TGCAGTGCTAGAGATTTTGAGGGGGACCTTAGGTCCGACACTGAAGCTTTCTTT. The V and J genes are TRBV20-1 and TRBJ1-1, with TRBD1 as a possible D gene (6 bases). The V end was cut by 0 bases, the J end by 3 bases, with 23 bases between. Per germline, CDR1 DFQATT and CDR2 SNEGSKA (reference sequence). The CDR3 consists of 18 residues.